This T cell receptor (beta chain) was obtained from a study of OX40 agonist ivuxolimab in advanced cancers. Background for the entire study: Ivuxolimab was an agonistic, fully human IgG2 monoclonal antibody directed against OX40 (CD134), a costimulatory receptor. Partial responses occurred in three dose-escalation patients: two with cutaneous melanoma and one with hepatocellular carcinoma. The paper describes the monotherapy dose-escalation part (N ≈ 49 patients) of the phase I trial of ivuxolimab. In the dose-escalation cohort, 82.7% of patients were male, and the mean age was approximately 55 years, with a range of about 23 to 85. Intravenous ivuxolimab was administered to patients every 2 weeks at six dose levels: 0.01, 0.1, 0.3, 1.5, 3 and 10 mg/kg. Patients were allowed to have had prior anti-PD-1, anti-PD-L1 or anti-CTLA-4 therapy, and approximately 40% of the dose-escalation patients had been treated with checkpoint inhibitors. Of the roughly 50 dose-escalation patients, hepatocellular carcinoma was present in about 20, melanoma in approximately 15, renal cell carcinoma in 9 and head and neck cancer in 9. The point of sequencing TCRbeta in the periphery was to test whether ivuxolimab changed TCR sequence diversity and drove clonal T-cell expansion. The study at large found these results: At doses of 0.1 to 3.0 mg/kg, clonal expansion of both CD4+ and CD8+ blood T cells was observed from baseline to week 6. Low levels of normalized T-cell clonal expansion were also seen in some nonresponding patients. Which antigens the clonally expanded peripheral T cells were specific for was not determined. In partial responders in the 0.1-3.0 mg/kg groups, normalized peripheral clonal expansion was found to be among the lowest, especially among CD8+ T cells. After ivuxolimab, expanded clones were on average more numerous among CD8+ T cells than among CD4+ T cells.

The trial excluded patients who had a history of autoimmune disease or were on systemic immunosuppression. Peripheral blood for TCR sequencing was drawn from every dose cohort at baseline, at cycle 4 day 1 and at cycle 7 day 1. Samples were obtained from an open-label, multicenter, first-in-human phase I dose-escalation trial of ivuxolimab. Adults with locally advanced or metastatic melanoma, renal cell carcinoma, hepatocellular carcinoma or head and neck squamous cell carcinoma were enrolled in the trial. Before TCR sequencing, CD4+ and CD8+ T cells were separately sorted from peripheral blood. In the case of this clone: No antigen is known for it. No base quality values were provided; no much bigger clone lies one nucleotide off.

V sheds 3 bases and J sheds 7 bases, leaving 10 bases between their ends. Taken from cysteine to phenylalanine, the CDR3 has 13 residues. CDR3 DNA only is kept here, 39 bases in frame from base 1. Taken from the germline V gene (reference sequence), the CDR1 and CDR2 loops are SEHNR and FQNEAQ. Genomic DNA was isolated from the sorted cells so that the TCRbeta CDR3 region could be sequenced. The immunoSEQ Assay was used to sequence the TCRbeta CDR3 regions. Drawn from immuneACCESS, this table holds only the in-frame rearrangements with V and J called that TCRdb kept. Clones are partly lost; checked studies trace under half to an unresolved V gene and leave the rest unexplained. In all, the sample holds roughly 83,000 clones, and about 81% of those were seen once. Less than 9.5% of the sample goes to the ten largest clones.

The origin of this receptor is an adult with an advanced solid tumor such as melanoma, head and neck, liver or kidney cancer. The sample was CD4+ or CD8+ T cells sorted from blood, taken in a trial of the OX40 agonist ivuxolimab. The receptor chain draws on TRBV7-9 and TRBJ1-5; the D region possibly corresponds to TRBD1 (6 bases align). The DNA sequence follows: TGTGCCAGCAGCTTCCGGGACAACCAGCCCCAGCATTTT. The resulting protein is CASSFRDNQPQHF.